Given below is one TCR beta chain in context. The antigen is not known. Both 60 Vbeta primers and 13 Jbeta primers went into the PCR. Sequencing was performed with immunoSEQ multiplex PCR; in TCRdb, only in-frame clones are kept and a portion is missing. The sample holds fewer than 110,000 clones, about 77% seen once. This entry comes from a study of cytomegalovirus exposure and HLA in healthy donors. V shed 0 bases and J 5 bases; nucleotides not matched to a gene: 7. Germline CDR1 reads MNHNY; CDR2 reads SVGAGI (reference sequence). The CDR3 is 16 residues long. Study results and limitations: Excluded were some V segments that proved indistinguishable, including TRBV6-2 and TRBV6-3. Immune exposure information available was restricted to CMV serostatus.

V usage is TRBV6-6 and J usage is TRBJ2-3, with 8 positions matching TRBD2. This sequence originates from a woman between 18 and 29 years old in good health and CMV-seropositive. The sequencing input was PBMCs. The chain's CDR3 is CASSYSISGRGDTQYF. CDR3 nucleotides: TGTGCCAGCAGTTACTCGATTTCCGGGAGGGGAGATACGCAGTATTTT.